The 21 T cell receptor beta chains listed next were all sequenced from one sample in a study of blood T cell repertoires in COVID-19 (TCRdb year 2020). Libraries were prepared through the immunoSEQ multiplex PCR assay. TCRdb mirrors the immuneACCESS table, restricted to in-frame sequences. Some clones are absent from its copies; in checked studies, under half trace to an unresolved V gene, and the reason for the others is unknown. A total of 200,000 to 250,000 clones appear in this sample, 90% to 95% of them only once. The ten largest account for approximately 2% of the sample. The sample comprised PBMCs or T cells enriched from blood (not recorded which). These receptors were collected from a woman aged 18-35 years who had recovered from COVID-19.

CDR3 loop: CASSADPGQGYEQYF. Here the CDR3 DNA reads TGTGCCAGCAGCGCAGACCCGGGACAGGGCTACGAGCAGTACTTC. This chain joins TRBV9 and TRBJ2-7; 9 bases fit TRBD1. Per the germline V gene, CDR1 is SGDLS and CDR2 is YYNGEE. With V trimmed by 3 bases and J by 3 bases, 7 bases remained unmatched. The CDR3 has 15 amino acids.

The chain combines TRBV5-1 with TRBJ1-1; D remains unclear. CDR3 length: 15 amino acids. V gave up 4 bases and J gave up 0 bases, with 13 bases separating them. Germline values: CDR1 SGHRS, CDR2 YFSETQ. This CDR3 is CASSVTQMMNTEAFF. CDR3 DNA sequence: TGCGCCAGCAGCGTAACACAGATGATGAACACTGAAGCTTTCTTT.

This clone was recorded once. The rearrangement links TRBV11-2 to TRBJ2-2; TRBD2 aligns across 9 bases. The CDR3 covers 16 residues. V trimming: 5 bases; J trimming: 2 bases; junction bases outside the gene matches: 6. Germline CDR1 SGHAT, CDR2 FQNNGV. The CDR3 protein is CASSRSGGLNTGELFF. CDR3 DNA sequence: TGTGCCAGCAGCCGTAGCGGGGGCCTCAACACCGGGGAGCTGTTTTTT.

The chain has TRBV10-3 and TRBJ1-1; a weak D match, TRBD1 (5 bases). Trimming left V 5 bases short and J 5 bases short, with 18 bases between. The CDR3 spans 15 residues. Germline CDR1 reads ENHRY; CDR2 reads SYGVKD. The DNA for the CDR3 is TGTGCCATCAGTCAAGGGGCTCTCCTGGAGACTGAAGCTTTCTTT. Encoded protein: CAISQGALLETEAFF.

The chain uses TRBV9 and TRBJ1-2; D might be TRBD1 (6 bases). CDR3 length equals 14 residues. In germline, CDR1 is SGDLS, CDR2 YYNGEE. V lost 3 bases and J 8 bases, leaving 17 bases between the germline ends. In nucleotides, the CDR3 is TGTGCCAGCAGCGCTGAGGGAGGGGGGCCCGGCTACACCTTC. Protein product: CASSAEGGGPGYTF.

This clone was picked up one time. V usage is TRBV2 and J usage is TRBJ2-3; 9 nucleotides match TRBD1. V shed 5 bases and J 6 bases; nucleotides not matched to a gene: 9. This CDR3 spans 15 amino acids. CDR1 is SNHLY, CDR2 FYNNEI, per germline. The CDR3 sequence: CASSRTGAYLDTQYF. The CDR3 DNA is TGTGCCAGCAGTAGGACAGGGGCCTACCTCGATACGCAGTATTTT.

Notes on this clone: In the same sample, other DNA sequences code for this CDR3. The chain links TRBV7-9 to TRBJ1-1, with a possible D match to TRBD1 (5 bases). V gave up 2 bases and J gave up 1 base, with 5 bases separating them. The CDR3 length is 13 residues. Germline lookup yields CDR1 SEHNR and CDR2 FQNEAQ (reference sequence). The CDR3 loop reads CASSLTGNTEAFF. Written as DNA, the CDR3 is TGTGCCAGCAGCTTAACAGGGAACACTGAAGCTTTCTTT.

This sequence joins TRBV18 and TRBJ1-1; no clear D. Trimming shortened V by 5 bases and J by 0 bases, and 7 bases separated the two germline ends. Germline V gene data show CDR1 as KGHSH and CDR2 as LQKENI. The CDR3 extends over 13 amino acids. The CDR3 region is CASSSGMNTEAFF. The CDR3, as DNA: TGTGCCAGCTCATCGGGAATGAACACTGAAGCTTTCTTT. The full variable domain, completed using reference TRBV18 and TRBJ1-1, is NAGVMQNPRHLVRRRGQEARLRCSPMKGHSHVYWYRQLPEEGLKFMVYLQKENIIDESGMPKERFSAEFPKEGPSILRIQQVVRGDSAAYFCASSSGMNTEAFFGQGTRLTVV.

The CDR3 is CTSSQEESLANYNEQFF. The CDR3, as DNA: TGCACCAGCAGCCAAGAGGAGAGTCTAGCCAACTACAATGAGCAGTTCTTC. The chain recombines TRBV1 with TRBJ2-1; whether TRBD2, the table's D call, matches the DNA was not checked. TRBV1 is flagged as a pseudogene. CDR3 length: 17 residues.

The chain joins TRBV6-5 to TRBJ1-6, with D possibly being TRBD1 (6 bases). The germline V gene encodes CDR1 MNHEY and CDR2 SVGAGI. The CDR3 is 13 residues long. V lost 7 bases and J 7 bases, leaving 11 bases between the germline ends. The CDR3 DNA reads as TGTGCCAGCAACCTCGACAGGAATTCACCCCTCCACTTT. Translation gives CASNLDRNSPLHF.

This chain uses TRBV9 with TRBJ2-7; TRBD2 matches 11 bases. Trimming removed 0 bases from V and 3 bases from J; junction bases left unmatched: 11. CDR3 length equals 18 residues. The germline CDR1 and CDR2 sequences are SGDLS and YYNGEE. CDR3 loop: CASSVDLAGGGTGYEQYF. DNA for the CDR3: TGTGCCAGCAGCGTAGACCTAGCGGGAGGAGGAACAGGCTACGAGCAGTACTTC.

The rearrangement uses TRBV7-6 and TRBJ2-7, with no clear D. Trimming stripped 1 base from V and 5 bases from J, with 3 bases between. Germline lookup yields CDR1 SGHVS and CDR2 FNYEAQ. The CDR3 is made up of 11 amino acids. CDR3 bases: TGTGCCAGCAGCTTAGGAGACGAGCAGTACTTC. It codes for CASSLGDEQYF.

This clone appeared once. The chain employs TRBV15 and TRBJ1-1; 9 nucleotides match TRBD1. Per germline, CDR1 LNHNV and CDR2 YYDKDF (reference sequence). The length of the CDR3 is 13 residues. Trimming at V came to 9 bases and at J to 1 base, leaving 3 bases not matched to a gene. The CDR3 DNA follows: TGTGCCACTAAACAGGGGGCGAACACTGAAGCTTTCTTT. This encodes CATKQGANTEAFF.

The rearrangement uses TRBV10-3 and TRBJ2-7; TRBD1 matches 9 bases. Germline trimming cut 9 bases from V and 4 bases from J; bases unmatched to any gene: 10. The CDR3 spans 14 residues. Germline V CDR1 and CDR2: ENHRY, SYGVKD. The CDR3 is CAMRKDRGTYEQYF. In nucleotides, the CDR3 is TGTGCCATGCGAAAGGACAGGGGAACGTACGAGCAGTACTTC.

The V gene is TRBV5-1, the J gene TRBJ1-1, with D unclear. V lost 0 bases, J lost 1 base, and 7 bases lay in between. This CDR3 is 14 amino acids long. Germline V gene data show CDR1 as SGHRS and CDR2 as YFSETQ. This CDR3 reads CASSLDAGNTEAFF. The CDR3 region has the DNA TGCGCCAGCAGCTTGGACGCAGGGAACACTGAAGCTTTCTTT.

This clone was seen a single time. V usage is TRBV7-2 and J usage is TRBJ2-2; D uncertain. The CDR3 length is 13 residues. Germline-derived CDR1 and CDR2 are SGHTA and FQGNSA. The V end was cut by 10 bases, the J end by 2 bases, with 11 bases between. The CDR3 loop reads CATRRGNTGELFF. In DNA form, the CDR3 reads TGTGCCACCAGGAGAGGAAACACCGGGGAGCTGTTTTTT.

CDR3 sequence reads: CASSYAYGDSASGYTF. The CDR3 DNA reads as TGTGCCAGCAGTTACGCATATGGGGACAGTGCTTCTGGCTACACCTTC. The rearrangement links TRBV6-6 to TRBJ1-2; TRBD1 agrees at 7 bases. The germline V gene encodes CDR1 MNHNY and CDR2 SVGAGI (reference sequence). The CDR3 is made up of 16 amino acids. The V segment lost 2 bases and the J segment 7 bases; nucleotides outside the gene matches: 13.

V usage is TRBV6-5 and J usage is TRBJ1-1, with D tentatively TRBD1 (5 bases). The germline CDR1 and CDR2 sequences are MNHEY and SVGAGI. V lost 2 bases and J 0 bases, leaving 7 bases between the germline ends. This CDR3 contains 14 residues. The CDR3 reads CASSYAGMNTEAFF. In DNA form, the CDR3 reads TGTGCCAGCAGTTACGCAGGGATGAACACTGAAGCTTTCTTT.

This clone was observed once. V usage is TRBV5-1 and J usage is TRBJ1-2, with no clear D. CDR1 SGHRS and CDR2 YFSETQ come from the germline V gene. The CDR3 runs to 15 residues. The germline V and J ends were trimmed by 0 bases and 6 bases, with 15 bases remaining between them. CDR3 DNA: TGCGCCAGCAGCTTGGCCGATAGAGGGTCGGATGGCTACACCTTC. Protein: CASSLADRGSDGYTF.

The chain joins TRBV15 to TRBJ1-4, with 12 bases identical to TRBD1. This CDR3 has 16 amino acids. With 5 bases clipped from V and 8 bases from J, the junction kept 9 bases outside the gene matches. Germline V gene sequence: CDR1 LNHNV, CDR2 YYDKDF (reference sequence). CDR3 amino acids: CATSPSRDRGREKLFF. Here the CDR3 DNA reads TGTGCCACCAGCCCCTCCCGGGACAGGGGGCGAGAAAAACTGTTTTTT.

This clone has only a few counts. This chain joins TRBV7-9 and TRBJ2-3, with TRBD1 matching over 8 bases. Per the germline V gene, CDR1 is SEHNR and CDR2 is FQNEAQ (reference sequence). The J segment lost 14 bases and the V segment lost 5 bases, leaving 12 bases of the junction unmatched. There are 13 residues in the CDR3. The CDR3 is CASSPSDRDPRYF. Here the CDR3 DNA reads TGTGCCAGCAGCCCCTCGGACAGGGACCCCAGGTATTTT. Variable domain in full (rest from reference TRBV7-9 and TRBJ2-3): DTGVSQNPRHKITKRGQNVTFRCDPISEHNRLYWYRQTLGQGPEFLTYFQNEAQLEKSRLLSDRFSAERPKGSFSTLEIQRTEQGDSAMYLCASSPSDRDPRYFGPGTRLTVL.